Here is one T cell receptor (beta chain) with its context. No antigen is known for it. The data stem from a study of post-analysis software for immune sequencing data. Across the study: Both relapsing-remitting and secondary progressive multiple sclerosis featured among the disease courses, as did progressive-relapsing multiple sclerosis.

Every TCR beta cDNA library bore unique molecular identifiers. Approximately 450,000 cDNA molecules were recovered from an input of 1 to 10 million T cells. Each CDR3 protein is one row after TCRdb ran MiXCR on the PCR reads. The sample includes approximately 690,000 distinct CDR3 sequences, 55% to 70% of them seen just once. General study findings and limits: There was significantly lower normalized Chao1 diversity in multiple sclerosis patients than in controls. Patients carried four or five TRBV segments more frequently than controls did, and TRBV5-6, TRBV5-1 and TRBV20-1 were among them.

Trimming removed 8 bases from V and 5 bases from J, with 21 bases in between. Germline V gene data show CDR1 as SGHAT and CDR2 as FQNNGV. This CDR3 contains 15 residues. The chain couples TRBV11-2 to TRBJ2-5; D is ambiguous. Sequences were obtained from blood. This receptor was taken from a girl between 2 and 10 years old with multiple sclerosis. DNA of the CDR3: TGTGCCAGCCGACAACCCCGGGTGGTCGGGGAGACCCAGTACTTC. It translates to CASRQPRVVGETQYF.